The present T cell receptor (beta chain) was sequenced within a study of vaccination effects on CD4 cells after COVID-19. Study at large: Post-vaccination samples were obtained at early and late time points from a few convalescent patients. Study results and limitations: Infection- and vaccine-induced clones contracted markedly late after vaccination. The post-vaccine spike-reactive clones of convalescents showed a predominance of new vaccine-induced clones.

Isolation of CD4+ T cells took place after less than 12 days of culture. This person caught SARS-CoV-2 sometime from March to December 2020, and PCR testing confirmed the infection. Two doses of BNT162b2 or mRNA-1273 vaccine were administered to participants. Half the medium was swapped for IL-2 medium on days 3 and 7. Comments on this clone: Its target is not known.

Sequencing was performed with immunoSEQ multiplex PCR; in TCRdb, only in-frame clones are kept and a portion is missing. In the table there are tens of thousands of clones, more than 65% of which are singletons. This CDR3 contains 13 residues. With 5 bases removed from V and 4 bases from J, the gap between germline ends came to 9 bases. Per germline, CDR1 SGHTA and CDR2 FQGTGA. The chain has TRBV7-3 and TRBJ2-1; D possibly corresponds to TRBD1 (5 bases). The input for sequencing was CD4+ T cells from PBMCs cultured without peptide, taken after COVID-19 vaccination. This TCR came from a human donor who had a prior SARS-CoV-2 infection. The CDR3 here is CASSQTEYNEQFF. The CDR3 DNA reads TGTGCCAGCAGCCAGACAGAATACAATGAGCAGTTCTTC.